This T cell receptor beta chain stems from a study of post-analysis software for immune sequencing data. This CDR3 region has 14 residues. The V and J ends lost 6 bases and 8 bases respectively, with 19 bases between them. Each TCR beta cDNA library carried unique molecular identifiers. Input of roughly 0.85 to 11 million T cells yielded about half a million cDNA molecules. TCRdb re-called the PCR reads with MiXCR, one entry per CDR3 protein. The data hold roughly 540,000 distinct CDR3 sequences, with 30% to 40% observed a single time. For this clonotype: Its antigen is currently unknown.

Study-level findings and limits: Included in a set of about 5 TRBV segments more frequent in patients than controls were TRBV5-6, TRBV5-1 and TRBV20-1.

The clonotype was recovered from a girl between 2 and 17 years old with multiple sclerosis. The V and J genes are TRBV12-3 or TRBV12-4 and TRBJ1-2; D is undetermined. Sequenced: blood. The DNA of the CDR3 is TGTGCCAGCAGCCCACAACATAATCTAAACGGCTACACCTTC. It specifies CASSPQHNLNGYTF.